This TCR beta chain is drawn from a study of T cells in Graves' hyperthyroidism and ophthalmopathy. There were TCR beta CDR3 regions amplified from RNA transcripts. The TCR CDR3 was amplified in a first-round RT-PCR using the HTBI primer set. TCRdb passed the multiplex PCR reads through MiXCR, listing each CDR3 protein once. Of 150,000 to 200,000 distinct CDR3 sequences listed, more than 15% are singletons. In its sample, this clonotype was seen many times. The source is a woman aged 50 to 60 with Graves' hyperthyroidism. Sequenced sample: blood.

The CDR3 loop reads CASSIEEIAGNTIYF. CDR3 nucleotides: TGTGCCAGTAGTATTGAGGAGATAGCTGGAAACACCATATATTTT. This rearrangement joins TRBV19 to TRBJ1-3; D ambiguous. The CDR3 has 15 residues. Per the germline V gene, CDR1 is LNHDA and CDR2 is SQIVND (reference sequence). The ends were cut back, 3 bases at V and 2 bases at J, with 11 bases in the middle.